Shown below are 9 T cell receptor beta chains from a single sample sequenced in a study of T cell clones after liver transplantation. The protocol was immunoSEQ multiplex PCR, while the TCRdb copy is restricted to in-frame clones and leaves out a portion. The data contain over 70,000 clones, roughly 80% of them singletons. The specimen comprised CD4+ T cells from blood, sampled 12 months after liver transplant. These receptors were taken from a human patient who received a liver transplant. Some of the T cells may derive from the graft donor.

This clone appeared once. This chain connects TRBV5-6 to TRBJ2-7, with 10 bases matching TRBD2. There are 16 residues in the CDR3. CDR1 and CDR2 from the germline V gene are SGHDT and YYEEEE. The V segment lost 1 base and the J segment 3 bases; nucleotides outside the gene matches: 7. CDR3 sequence (DNA): TGTGCCAGCAGCTTGTTCCTAGCGGGAGTTTTCTACGAGCAGTACTTC. Its translation: CASSLFLAGVFYEQYF.

The chain joins TRBV29-1 to TRBJ2-1; D gene ambiguous. The CDR3 totals 13 residues. The V gene lost 1 base and the J gene lost 6 bases, with 10 bases spanning the gap. In germline, CDR1 is SQVTM, CDR2 ANQGSEA. CDR3 DNA: TGCAGCGTTGAAGGACGATTTCTCAATGAGCAGTTCTTC. Translated: CSVEGRFLNEQFF.

The chain couples TRBV28 to TRBJ2-4; 7 nucleotides align to TRBD2. Germline CDR1 reads MDHEN; CDR2 reads SYDVKM. Trimming cost V 8 bases and J 5 bases; bases outside gene matches: 9. This CDR3 region has 14 residues. This chain's CDR3 is CASQMGGFQNIQYF. The CDR3 coding sequence is TGTGCCAGCCAGATGGGGGGGTTCCAAAACATTCAGTACTTC.

This clone appeared a few times. V is TRBV28 and J is TRBJ2-7; the match to TRBD2 covers 11 bases. The CDR3 sequence is 15 residues long. V was pared by 6 bases and J by 3 bases, with 7 bases of the junction left unmatched. Germline V lookup: CDR1 MDHEN, CDR2 SYDVKM. CDR3 nucleotides: TGTGCCAGCAGCCCCAGACTAGCGGGACACTACGAGCAGTACTTC. Translated: CASSPRLAGHYEQYF. The whole variable domain, filled in from reference TRBV28 and TRBJ2-7, reads DVKVTQSSRYLVKRTGEKVFLECVQDMDHENMFWYRQDPGLGLRLIYFSYDVKMKEKGDIPEGYSVSREKKERFSLILESASTNQTSMYLCASSPRLAGHYEQYFGPGTRLTVT.

This clone was seen a single time. V is TRBV5-1 and J is TRBJ1-1; D is uncertain. The ends were cut back, 0 bases at V and 2 bases at J, with 11 bases in the middle. This CDR3 spans 15 amino acids. Germline loops: CDR1 SGHRS, CDR2 YFSETQ. The CDR3 protein is CASSLGIGLNTEAFF. CDR3 bases: TGCGCCAGCAGCTTGGGGATCGGGCTAAACACTGAAGCTTTCTTT.

V is TRBV9 and J is TRBJ2-1; D possibly corresponds to TRBD1 (6 bases). V was trimmed by 0 bases and J by 6 bases, leaving 13 bases between them. The CDR3 runs to 15 residues. The germline V gene encodes CDR1 SGDLS and CDR2 YYNGEE. The CDR3 is CASSVGGQGSNEQFF. CDR3 nucleotides: TGTGCCAGCAGCGTAGGGGGGCAGGGTAGCAATGAGCAGTTCTTC. Looking up the rest from reference TRBV9 and TRBJ2-1 gives the full variable domain: DSGVTQTPKHLITATGQRVTLRCSPRSGDLSVYWYQQSLDQGLQFLIQYYNGEERAKGNILERFSAQQFPDLHSELNLSSLELGDSALYFCASSVGGQGSNEQFFGPGTRLTVL.

V usage is TRBV19 and J usage is TRBJ2-5; D is perhaps TRBD1 (5 bases). Per the germline V gene, CDR1 is LNHDA and CDR2 is SQIVND (reference sequence). This CDR3 spans 16 amino acids. The ends were cut back, 0 bases at V and 3 bases at J, with 14 bases in the middle. The CDR3 DNA reads as TGTGCCAGTAGTATAGATCGAAGGGGTGTGAAAGAGACCCAGTACTTC. It encodes CASSIDRRGVKETQYF.

The chain recombines TRBV4-1 with TRBJ2-7; 8 bases line up with TRBD2. Germline V gene sequence: CDR1 MGHRA, CDR2 YSYEKL. This CDR3 spans 14 amino acids. J gave up 2 bases and V 2 bases, and 2 bases lay outside the gene matches. The CDR3, as DNA: TGCGCCAGCAGCCAAACTAGCGGAACCTACGAGCAGTACTTC. It specifies CASSQTSGTYEQYF.

The chain combines TRBV6-1 with TRBJ1-5; the D gene is possibly TRBD1 (6 bases). The CDR3 covers 15 residues. Trimming removed 6 bases from V and 0 bases from J, with 12 bases in between. Germline V gene sequence: CDR1 MNHNS, CDR2 SASEGT. The CDR3 nucleotides are TGTGCCAGCAGGATACAGGGAAATAGCAATCAGCCCCAGCATTTT. This codes for CASRIQGNSNQPQHF.